This TCR beta chain came from a study of control samples from healthy donors and cancer patients. Here immunoSEQ multiplex PCR was the method, and the copy in TCRdb shows in-frame clones only, minus some. The sample records tens of thousands of clones, 80% to 95% being singletons. Sample: blood. The clonotype originates from a woman in her 30s in good health.

CDR3 bases: TGTGCCAGCAGTTTAAATTCCCCCCCCAGGGGTAGCTATGGCTACACCTTC. Its translation: CASSLNSPPRGSYGYTF. This rearrangement joins TRBV27 to TRBJ1-2; weak D call: TRBD1 (6 bases). The CDR3 runs 17 residues. Germline-derived CDR1 and CDR2 are MNHEY and SMNVEV (reference sequence). Trimming cost V 2 bases and J 4 bases, with 20 bases left between them.